Listed here are 20 T cell receptor beta chains from one sample, sequenced in a study of T cells expressing NK-cell markers. TCRdb re-called the 5' RACE reads and catalogs CDR3 proteins one per entry, DNA excluded. Recorded here are 350,000 to 450,000 distinct CDR3 sequences; the top ten clones represent around 4.9%. The sequenced sample consisted of blood T cells: a sorted CD56 or NKG2C T cell subset, CD4+ or CD8+ T cells, or bulk PBMC T cells (not recorded which). These receptors all stem from a man aged 18-75 years in good health.

J is TRBJ2-2 and V is TRBV10-3; TCRdb lists TRBD2, though no DNA is available to test this call. This CDR3 region has 14 residues. Germline V gives CDR1 ENHRY, CDR2 SYGVKD. This CDR3 reads CAISDLLDTGELFF.

The chain uses TRBV27 and TRBJ2-1; TCRdb picks TRBD1, but there is no DNA to check that call. This CDR3 contains 15 residues. The V gene's germline CDR1 is MNHEY and CDR2 SMNVEV (reference sequence). The CDR3 here is CASSHHGTGDNEQFF.

The V and J genes are TRBV7-2 and TRBJ2-3; the TRBD1 assignment by TCRdb is unverifiable without DNA. Germline CDR1 is SGHTA and CDR2 is FQGNSA. The CDR3 length is 17 residues. CDR3 region: CASSPPAGGPSTDTQYF.

J is TRBJ2-5 and V is TRBV11-2; the TRBD2 assignment by TCRdb is unverifiable without DNA. Germline loops: CDR1 SGHAT, CDR2 FQNNGV. The CDR3 spans 18 residues. The CDR3 sequence: CASSPRIAGAGREETQYF.

The V and J genes are TRBV24-1 and TRBJ2-3. There are 16 residues in the CDR3. Looked up from germline, CDR1 is KGHDR and CDR2 is SFDVKD. The CDR3 spells CATSDRTGSGTDTQYF.

This rearrangement joins TRBV20-1 to TRBJ2-7; the D call of TRBD1 rests on TCRdb alone, since no DNA is present to check it. CDR3 size: 15 residues. Germline lookup yields CDR1 DFQATT and CDR2 SNEGSKA (reference sequence). CDR3 residues: CSARAGRIFSYEQYF.

The chain recombines TRBV23-1 with TRBJ2-3; TCRdb selects TRBD1, and the lack of DNA leaves this call unchecked. TRBV23-1 is an open reading frame, and its role is uncertain. The CDR3 sequence is 18 residues long. The CDR3 sequence is CASSPPHRGRGRTDTQYF.

Here the CDR3 reads CASSLLGSYGYTF. The J gene is TRBJ1-2, the V gene TRBV7-9. Per the germline V gene, CDR1 is SEHNR and CDR2 is FQNEAQ (reference sequence). The length of the CDR3 is 13 residues.

V usage is TRBV20-1 and J usage is TRBJ2-7; TCRdb indicates TRBD1, and absent DNA this call remains unverified. Per the germline V gene, CDR1 is DFQATT and CDR2 is SNEGSKA (reference sequence). The length of the CDR3 is 14 residues. The CDR3 sequence: CSADRGGLAKEQYF.

The chain employs TRBV4-2 and TRBJ2-1; the D call of TRBD2 rests on TCRdb alone, since no DNA is present to check it. The CDR3 is 18 amino acids. Germline V gene data show CDR1 as LGHNA and CDR2 as YNFKEQ. The CDR3 region is CASSQGTSGGVAYNEQFF.

The genes are TRBV20-1 and TRBJ2-1; TCRdb outputs TRBD1, but without DNA this stays unchecked. This CDR3 is built from 16 residues. Germline V gives CDR1 DFQATT, CDR2 SNEGSKA (reference sequence). The CDR3 protein is CSASYIRGVDYNEQFF.

The chain links TRBV27 to TRBJ1-4; TCRdb indicates TRBD1, and absent DNA this call remains unverified. CDR3 length equals 15 residues. The germline gives CDR1 MNHEY, CDR2 SMNVEV (reference sequence). The CDR3 loop is CASRQRGPANEKLFF.

The rearrangement joins TRBV3-1 to TRBJ2-3; TCRdb's D call of TRBD2 is untestable without DNA. This CDR3 comprises 15 residues. Per the germline V gene, CDR1 is LGHDT and CDR2 is YNNKEL (reference sequence). The CDR3 loop reads CASSSRTSGGNTQYF.

This chain connects TRBV15 to TRBJ2-5; TCRdb's D call of TRBD2 is untestable without DNA. The CDR3 contains 15 residues. CDR1 and CDR2 (germline): LNHNV, YYDKDF (reference sequence). The CDR3 reads CATSGGRAGWETQYF.

CDR3 amino acids: CASSPWTGISTDTQYF. The V call is TRBV28, the J call TRBJ2-3; the D call from TCRdb, TRBD1, cannot be confirmed without DNA. The CDR3 runs to 16 residues. Germline CDR1 reads MDHEN; CDR2 reads SYDVKM.

This chain uses TRBV19 with TRBJ2-3; lacking DNA, the TRBD2 call made by TCRdb goes unchecked. The CDR3 loop spans 17 amino acids. Germline CDR1 LNHDA, CDR2 SQIVND (reference sequence). The CDR3 here is CASSIPRGVGARDTQYF. The entire variable domain, with the rest obtained from reference TRBV19 and TRBJ2-3, is as follows: DGGITQSPKYLFRKEGQNVTLSCEQNLNHDAMYWYRQDPGQGLRLIYYSQIVNDFQKGDIAEGYSVSREKKESFPLTVTSAQKNPTAFYLCASSIPRGVGARDTQYFGPGTRLTVL.

The chain joins TRBV28 to TRBJ1-2; the TCRdb call, TRBD1, lacks DNA for checking. CDR1 and CDR2 from the germline V gene are MDHEN and SYDVKM. The CDR3 contains 13 residues. The CDR3 loop is CASSLSGPYGYTF.

The chain links TRBV10-3 to TRBJ1-1; the D call of TRBD1 rests on TCRdb alone, since no DNA is present to check it. Germline V CDR1 and CDR2: ENHRY, SYGVKD. The CDR3 totals 14 residues. CDR3 sequence: CAISYRGADTEAFF.

The chain recombines TRBV6-8 with TRBJ1-1. The CDR3 covers 15 residues. The germline V gene encodes CDR1 MNHGY and CDR2 SAAAGT. CDR3 region: CASHTREETIAEAFF.

The rearrangement links TRBV9 to TRBJ1-4; no DNA is available, so the TRBD1 call from TCRdb remains unchecked. The length of the CDR3 is 15 residues. The germline gives CDR1 SGDLS, CDR2 YYNGEE. This CDR3 is CASSDGTGRHQKLFF.